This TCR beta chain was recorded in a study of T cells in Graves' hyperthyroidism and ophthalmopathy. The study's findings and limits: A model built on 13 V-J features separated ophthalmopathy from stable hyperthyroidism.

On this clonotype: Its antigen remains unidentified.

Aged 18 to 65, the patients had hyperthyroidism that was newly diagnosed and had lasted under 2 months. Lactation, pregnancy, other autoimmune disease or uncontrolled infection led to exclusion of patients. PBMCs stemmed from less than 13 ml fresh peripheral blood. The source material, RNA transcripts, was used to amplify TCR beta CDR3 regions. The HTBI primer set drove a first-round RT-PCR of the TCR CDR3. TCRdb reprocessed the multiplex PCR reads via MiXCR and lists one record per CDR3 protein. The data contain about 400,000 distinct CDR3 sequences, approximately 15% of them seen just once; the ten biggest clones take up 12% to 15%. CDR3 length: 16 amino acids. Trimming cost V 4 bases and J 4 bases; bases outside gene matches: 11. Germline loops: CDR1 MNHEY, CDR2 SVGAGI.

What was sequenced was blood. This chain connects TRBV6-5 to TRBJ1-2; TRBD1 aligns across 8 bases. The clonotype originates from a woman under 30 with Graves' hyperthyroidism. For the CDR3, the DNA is TGTGCCAGCAGTTCCCCCGGTCAGGGGGCGGGCTATGGCTACACCTTC. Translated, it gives CASSSPGQGAGYGYTF.